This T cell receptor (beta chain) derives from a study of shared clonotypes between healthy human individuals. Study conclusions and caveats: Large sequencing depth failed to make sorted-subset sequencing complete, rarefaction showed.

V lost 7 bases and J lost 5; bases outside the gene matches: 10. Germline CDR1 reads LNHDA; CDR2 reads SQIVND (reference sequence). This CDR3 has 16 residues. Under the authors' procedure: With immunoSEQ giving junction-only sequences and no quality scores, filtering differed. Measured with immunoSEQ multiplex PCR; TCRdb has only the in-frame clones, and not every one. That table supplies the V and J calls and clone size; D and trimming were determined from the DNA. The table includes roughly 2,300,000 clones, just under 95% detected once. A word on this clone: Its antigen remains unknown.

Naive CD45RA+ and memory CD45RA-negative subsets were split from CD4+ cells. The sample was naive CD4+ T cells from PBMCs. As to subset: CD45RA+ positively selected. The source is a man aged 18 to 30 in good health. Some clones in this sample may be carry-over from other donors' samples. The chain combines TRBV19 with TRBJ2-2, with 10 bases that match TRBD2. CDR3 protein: CASTTSGKVGTGELFF. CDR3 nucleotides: TGTGCCAGTACTACTAGCGGGAAGGTAGGTACCGGGGAGCTGTTTTTT.